This T cell receptor beta chain originates from a study of response to subunit inactivated influenza vaccine. TCRdb ran MiXCR on the RT-PCR reads and lists one entry per CDR3 protein. The profile shows roughly 710,000 distinct CDR3 sequences, 12% to 15% of them singletons. Study-wide points: Authors suggested seasonal influenza vaccinations each recruit few new T cells.

Per germline, CDR1 MRHNA and CDR2 SNTAGT. The CDR3 length is 13 residues. V lost 3 bases, J lost 4 bases, and 6 bases lay in between. As to this clonotype: What it binds is not known.

The TCR was taken from a man aged 45-65 years who received an inactivated influenza vaccine. This specimen consisted of PBMCs from blood, obtained about 14 days before vaccination. The chain couples TRBV6-4 to TRBJ2-2, with D perhaps matching TRBD2 (6 bases). CDR3 amino acids: CASSETSTGELFF. In nucleotides, the CDR3 is TGTGCCAGCAGTGAGACTAGCACCGGGGAGCTGTTTTTT.